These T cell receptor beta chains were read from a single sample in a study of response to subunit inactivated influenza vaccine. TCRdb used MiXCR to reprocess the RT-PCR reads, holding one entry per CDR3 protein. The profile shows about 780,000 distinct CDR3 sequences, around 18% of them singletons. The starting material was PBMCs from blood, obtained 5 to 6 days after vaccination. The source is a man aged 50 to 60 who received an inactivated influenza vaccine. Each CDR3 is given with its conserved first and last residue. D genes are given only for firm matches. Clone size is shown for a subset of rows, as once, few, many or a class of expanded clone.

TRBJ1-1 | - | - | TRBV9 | CASSVEQILIPEAFF | TGTGCCAGCAGCGTAGAACAGATATTAATCCCTGAAGCTTTCTTT
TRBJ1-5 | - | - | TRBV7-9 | CASSLGRDSNQPQHF | TGTGCCAGCAGCTTAGGCCGTGACAGCAATCAGCCCCAGCATTTT
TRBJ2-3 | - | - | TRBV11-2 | CASSLGFNTDTQYF | TGTGCCAGCAGCTTAGGGTTTAACACAGATACGCAGTATTTT
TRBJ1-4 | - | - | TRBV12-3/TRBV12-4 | CASSLTGGATNEKLFF | TGTGCCAGCAGTCTCACCGGGGGGGCCACTAATGAAAAACTGTTTTTT
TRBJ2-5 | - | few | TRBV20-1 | CSARPGTETQYF | TGCAGTGCTAGACCGGGGACGGAGACCCAGTACTTC
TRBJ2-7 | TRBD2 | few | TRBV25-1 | CATSLGLAGYEQYF | TGTGCCACCTCGCTGGGACTAGCGGGATACGAGCAGTACTTC
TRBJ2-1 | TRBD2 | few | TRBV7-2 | CASSLSGRAYYNEQFF | TGTGCCAGCAGCTTGAGCGGGAGGGCTTACTACAATGAGCAGTTCTTC
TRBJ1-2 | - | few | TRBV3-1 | CASSQDLSSYYGYTF | TGTGCCAGCAGCCAAGATCTAAGCAGCTACTATGGCTACACCTTC
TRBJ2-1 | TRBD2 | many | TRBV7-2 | CASSPWGGHNEQFF | TGTGCCAGCAGCCCGTGGGGGGGTCACAATGAGCAGTTCTTC
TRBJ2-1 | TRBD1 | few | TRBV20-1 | CSATTGTGGYNEQFF | TGCAGTGCTACAACCGGGACAGGGGGTTACAATGAGCAGTTCTTC
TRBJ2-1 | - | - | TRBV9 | CASSGEWTDSFPRGDEQFF | TGTGCCAGCAGCGGAGAGTGGACAGACTCCTTCCCTCGAGGCGATGAGCAGTTCTTC
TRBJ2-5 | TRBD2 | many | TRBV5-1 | CASSPQLAGGSQETQYF | TGCGCCAGCAGCCCACAACTAGCGGGAGGCTCCCAAGAGACCCAGTACTTC
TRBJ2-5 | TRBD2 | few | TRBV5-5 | CASSLWEGPQYF | TGTGCCAGCAGCTTGTGGGAGGGCCCCCAGTACTTC
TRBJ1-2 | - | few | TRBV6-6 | CASNDGSGYTF | TGTGCCAGCAATGATGGCTCCGGCTACACCTTC
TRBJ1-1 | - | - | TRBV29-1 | CSGCEGGDTEAFF | TGCAGCGGGTGTGAGGGCGGGGACACTGAAGCTTTCTTT
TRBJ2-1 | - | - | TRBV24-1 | CATSDQLHNEQFF | TGTGCCACCAGTGATCAACTACACAATGAGCAGTTCTTC
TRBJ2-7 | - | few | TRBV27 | CASSKRGSHEQYF | TGTGCCAGCAGTAAACGGGGGTCCCACGAGCAGTACTTC
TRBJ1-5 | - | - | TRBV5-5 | CASSLQGAHNQPQHF | TGTGCCAGCAGCCTACAGGGTGCCCATAATCAGCCCCAGCATTTT
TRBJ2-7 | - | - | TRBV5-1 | CASSTGNSYEQYF | TGCGCCAGCAGCACCGGAAATAGCTACGAGCAGTACTTC
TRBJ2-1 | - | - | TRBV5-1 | CASSSPKSYYNEQFF | TGCGCCAGCAGCTCCCCGAAGAGTTACTACAATGAGCAGTTCTTC
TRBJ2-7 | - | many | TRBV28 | CASSGYGTSYEQYF | TGTGCCAGCAGTGGGTATGGGACTTCCTACGAGCAGTACTTC
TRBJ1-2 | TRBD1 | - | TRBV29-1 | CSVVPGQGADYGYTF | TGCAGCGTTGTCCCGGGACAGGGGGCAGACTATGGCTACACCTTC
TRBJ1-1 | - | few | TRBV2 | CASRTRRAEGAFF | TGTGCCAGCAGGACCCGGAGGGCAGAGGGGGCTTTCTTT
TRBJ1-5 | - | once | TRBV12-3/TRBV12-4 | CASSGPVNQHQHF | TGTGCCAGCAGCGGACCGGTAAATCAGCACCAGCATTTT
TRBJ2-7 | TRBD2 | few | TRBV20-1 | CSARDRLAGAFREQYF | TGCAGTGCTAGAGATCGTTTAGCGGGGGCCTTTAGGGAGCAGTACTTC
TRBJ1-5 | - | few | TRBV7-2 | CASSARQDQPQHF | TGTGCCAGCAGCGCCAGACAGGATCAGCCCCAGCATTTT
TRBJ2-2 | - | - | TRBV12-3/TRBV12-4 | CASSFGPANTGELFF | TGTGCCAGCAGTTTCGGTCCAGCCAACACCGGGGAGCTGTTTTTT
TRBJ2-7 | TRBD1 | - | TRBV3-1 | CASSRGTGGGYEQYF | TGTGCCAGCAGCAGAGGGACAGGGGGAGGCTACGAGCAGTACTTC
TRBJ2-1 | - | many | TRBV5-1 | CASSLAVGREQFF | TGCGCCAGCAGCTTGGCGGTAGGCCGGGAGCAGTTCTTC
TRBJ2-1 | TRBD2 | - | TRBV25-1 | CASSETSGRAFWQFF | TGTGCCAGCAGTGAAACTAGCGGGAGGGCATTCTGGCAGTTCTTC
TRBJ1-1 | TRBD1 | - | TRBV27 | CASSTRDRGFAEAFF | TGTGCCAGCAGTACCAGGGACAGGGGGTTTGCTGAAGCTTTCTTT
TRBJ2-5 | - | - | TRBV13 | CASSFLQASQETQYF | TGTGCCAGCAGCTTCCTTCAGGCTAGTCAAGAGACCCAGTACTTC
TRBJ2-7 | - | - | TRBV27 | CASSSLPAGSYEQSF | TGTGCCAGCAGTTCACTGCCGGCGGGGTCCTACGAGCAGTCCTTC
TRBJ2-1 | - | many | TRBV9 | CASSVVQGNEQFF | TGTGCCAGCAGCGTAGTCCAGGGGAATGAGCAGTTCTTC
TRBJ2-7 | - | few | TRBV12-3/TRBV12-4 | CASSFQGSTYEQYF | TGTGCCAGCAGTTTTCAGGGTTCAACCTACGAGCAGTACTTC
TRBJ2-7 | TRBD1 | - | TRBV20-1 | CSASGVTGGLSGNGPEYF | TGCAGTGCTAGTGGCGTGACAGGGGGCTTGAGTGGGAATGGACCCGAGTACTTC
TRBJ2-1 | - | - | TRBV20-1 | CSARGVAGYNEQFF | TGCAGTGCTAGAGGGGTCGCGGGGTACAATGAGCAGTTCTTC
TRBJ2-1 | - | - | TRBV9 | CASSAGRTDNNEQFF | TGTGCCAGCAGCGCCGGCCGGACGGATAACAATGAGCAGTTCTTC
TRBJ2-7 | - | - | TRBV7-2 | CASSTLTRGEQYF | TGTGCCAGCAGCACCCTAACTAGAGGGGAGCAGTACTTC
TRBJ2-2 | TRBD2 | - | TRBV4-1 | CASAPRAGGSDNTGELFF | TGCGCCAGCGCCCCCCGCGCGGGGGGGTCTGACAACACCGGGGAGCTGTTTTTT
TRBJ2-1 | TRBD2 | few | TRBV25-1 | CASSSSGPSYNEQFF | TGTGCCAGCAGTTCTAGCGGCCCTTCCTACAATGAGCAGTTCTTC
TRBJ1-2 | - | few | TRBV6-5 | CASSYSSAALGGGYTF | TGTGCCAGCAGTTACTCGTCTGCTGCCCTCGGCGGTGGCTACACCTTC
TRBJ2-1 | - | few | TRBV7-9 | CASSFLSVGEQFF | TGTGCCAGCAGCTTTTTGAGCGTGGGTGAGCAGTTCTTC
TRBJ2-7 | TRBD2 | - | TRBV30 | CAWSELAGDTFYEQYF | TGTGCCTGGAGTGAATTAGCGGGGGATACCTTCTACGAGCAGTACTTC
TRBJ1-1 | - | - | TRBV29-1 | CSVTTGNTEAFF | TGCAGCGTTACCACAGGAAACACTGAAGCTTTCTTT
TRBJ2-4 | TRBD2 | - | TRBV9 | CASTKSGRAENIQYF | TGTGCCAGCACCAAAAGCGGGAGGGCCGAAAACATTCAGTACTTC
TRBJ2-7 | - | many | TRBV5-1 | CASRGSANEQYF | TGCGCCAGCAGAGGTTCGGCTAACGAGCAGTACTTC
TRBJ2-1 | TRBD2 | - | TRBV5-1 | CASSLGLAEEQFF | TGCGCCAGCAGCTTGGGTCTAGCGGAAGAGCAGTTCTTC
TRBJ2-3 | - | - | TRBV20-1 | CSARPSDTRSTDTQYF | TGCAGTGCTAGACCTTCGGACACCCGAAGCACAGATACGCAGTATTTT
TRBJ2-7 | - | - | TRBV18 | CASSLHPNYEQYF | TGTGCCAGCTCTTTGCATCCAAACTACGAGCAGTACTTC